This entry lists 2 T cell receptor beta chains sequenced from one sample in a study of T cells in Graves' hyperthyroidism and ophthalmopathy. RNA transcripts served as the template for amplifying TCR beta CDR3 regions. When the TCR CDR3 underwent first-round RT-PCR, the HTBI primer set was used. TCRdb reprocessed the multiplex PCR reads via MiXCR and lists one record per CDR3 protein. The sample yields 350,000 to 450,000 distinct CDR3 sequences, about 14% seen once. Sequenced sample: blood. All receptors derive from a woman in her fifties or sixties with Graves' hyperthyroidism.

This clonotype has a single count. V is TRBV7-9 and J is TRBJ1-6, with a weak D call TRBD1 (6 bases). The CDR3 extends over 13 amino acids. Trimming took off 7 bases at V and 7 bases at J, with 11 bases between the two ends. The V gene's germline CDR1 is SEHNR and CDR2 FQNEAQ (reference sequence). CDR3 coding DNA: TGTGCCAGCAACCTAGGGGGAAATTCACCCCTCCACTTT. Translated, it gives CASNLGGNSPLHF.

The chain combines TRBV9 with TRBJ1-3; D is ambiguous. Deletions cut 4 bases from V and 2 bases from J, with 25 bases between. Germline CDR1 is SGDLS and CDR2 is YYNGEE. There are 19 residues in the CDR3. CDR3 sequence (DNA): TGTGCCAGCAGCCCACGTCCCACGTCCTGGAGTTATGCTGGAAACACCATATATTTT. The encoded protein is CASSPRPTSWSYAGNTIYF. The full variable domain, its missing parts supplied by reference TRBV9 and TRBJ1-3, is DSGVTQTPKHLITATGQRVTLRCSPRSGDLSVYWYQQSLDQGLQFLIQYYNGEERAKGNILERFSAQQFPDLHSELNLSSLELGDSALYFCASSPRPTSWSYAGNTIYFGEGSWLTVV.